This T cell receptor (beta chain) was observed in a study of cytomegalovirus exposure and HLA in healthy donors. Study-level points and caveats: CMV serostatus stood as the only immune exposure information on hand.

To note about this clone: Antigen specificity is unknown.

The germline V gene encodes CDR1 MGHRA and CDR2 YSYEKL. V lost 1 base to trimming and J lost 3 bases; unmatched junction nucleotides: 6. The CDR3 runs to 16 residues. This PCR relied on a set of 60 Vbeta primers and 13 Jbeta primers. Clones were read by immunoSEQ multiplex PCR, and TCRdb kept only the in-frame ones, dropping some. Altogether about 200,000 clones are present, 10% to 15% being singletons, with the ten largest covering 7.8%. The source of this sequence is a man aged 45-60 years in good health and CMV-seropositive. The chain uses TRBV4-1 and TRBJ1-3; 7 nucleotides line up with TRBD1. The specimen was PBMCs. The CDR3, as DNA: TGCGCCAGCAGCCAAGCCGGACAGGCCTATGGAAACACCATATATTTT. This sequence encodes CASSQAGQAYGNTIYF.